A selection of T cell receptor beta chains follows, all from one sample in a study of graft-versus-host responses after intestinal transplantation. Their target antigens are unknown. TCRdb's table, derived via immunoSEQ multiplex PCR, lists solely in-frame clones and lacks some. The data show about 90,000 clones, with about 93% seen just once and less than 0.6% held by the top ten. This sample comprised unstimulated CD8+ T cells sorted from spleen or lymph node cells, obtained before intestinal transplant. These TCRs come from a human donor who received an intestinal transplant. CDR3s include the opening cysteine and the closing phenylalanine or tryptophan. The order of the fields is V gene, D gene, J gene, clone size, CDR3 protein, CDR3 DNA. A D gene is named only where the DNA matches it firmly. Size is stated for part of the rows, as once, few or many counts, or as a class when the clone is expanded.

v_call: TRBV4-2
d_call: TRBD2
j_call: TRBJ2-5
clone_size: NA
cdr3_aa: CASSQAVGGGGETQYF
cdr3_nt: TGTGCCAGCAGCCAAGCAGTCGGGGGGGGCGGAGAGACCCAGTACTTC

v_call: TRBV2
d_call: TRBD2
j_call: TRBJ2-7
clone_size: few
cdr3_aa: CASLAGPSENKYEQYF
cdr3_nt: TGTGCCAGTCTAGCGGGGCCTTCCGAAAACAAGTACGAGCAGTACTTC

v_call: TRBV7-9
d_call: NA
j_call: TRBJ2-3
clone_size: NA
cdr3_aa: CASSPQGRRFTDTQYF
cdr3_nt: TGTGCCAGCAGCCCACAGGGAAGGAGGTTCACAGATACGCAGTATTTT

v_call: TRBV30
d_call: NA
j_call: TRBJ1-4
clone_size: once
cdr3_aa: CAWSVDGAGEKLFF
cdr3_nt: TGTGCCTGGAGTGTAGATGGGGCAGGTGAAAAACTGTTTTTT

v_call: TRBV19
d_call: NA
j_call: TRBJ2-5
clone_size: NA
cdr3_aa: CASSIGSRIQETQYF
cdr3_nt: TGTGCCAGTAGTATTGGGAGCAGGATTCAAGAGACCCAGTACTTC

v_call: TRBV9
d_call: NA
j_call: TRBJ1-2
clone_size: NA
cdr3_aa: CASSVASGKGYTF
cdr3_nt: TGTGCCAGCAGCGTAGCTAGTGGAAAGGGCTACACCTTC

v_call: TRBV4-2
d_call: NA
j_call: TRBJ2-7
clone_size: NA
cdr3_aa: CASSQRDPSYEQYF
cdr3_nt: TGTGCCAGCAGCCAGCGGGACCCCTCCTACGAGCAGTACTTC

v_call: TRBV13
d_call: NA
j_call: TRBJ1-6
clone_size: NA
cdr3_aa: CASIERSSYNSPLHF
cdr3_nt: TGTGCCAGCATTGAGAGGAGCTCCTATAATTCACCCCTCCACTTT

v_call: TRBV7-9
d_call: NA
j_call: TRBJ1-1
clone_size: NA
cdr3_aa: CASSFGGGAEAFF
cdr3_nt: TGTGCCAGCAGCTTCGGTGGAGGAGCTGAAGCTTTCTTT

v_call: TRBV11-2
d_call: NA
j_call: TRBJ1-3
clone_size: once
cdr3_aa: CASSLAQNTIYF
cdr3_nt: TGTGCCAGCAGCTTAGCACAGAACACCATATATTTT

v_call: TRBV7-9
d_call: TRBD2
j_call: TRBJ2-3
clone_size: once
cdr3_aa: CASSQGAGGHIDTQYF
cdr3_nt: TGTGCCAGCAGCCAAGGGGCGGGAGGGCACATAGATACGCAGTATTTT

v_call: TRBV9
d_call: TRBD2
j_call: TRBJ2-6
clone_size: NA
cdr3_aa: CASSDSTSGSSGANVLTF
cdr3_nt: TGTGCCAGCAGCGATTCGACTAGCGGGAGTTCCGGGGCCAACGTCCTGACTTTC

v_call: TRBV4-3
d_call: NA
j_call: TRBJ2-7
clone_size: NA
cdr3_aa: CASSQGQYSYEQYF
cdr3_nt: TGCGCCAGCAGCCAGGGGCAGTACTCCTACGAGCAGTACTTC

v_call: TRBV5-1
d_call: TRBD1
j_call: TRBJ1-1
clone_size: NA
cdr3_aa: CASSLDQGDLVNTEAFF
cdr3_nt: TGCGCCAGCAGCTTGGATCAGGGGGACCTAGTGAACACTGAAGCTTTCTTT

v_call: TRBV6-1
d_call: TRBD1
j_call: TRBJ1-1
clone_size: NA
cdr3_aa: CASRSTGDGNTEAFF
cdr3_nt: TGTGCCAGCAGATCGACAGGGGATGGAAACACTGAAGCTTTCTTT

v_call: TRBV5-6
d_call: NA
j_call: TRBJ2-7
clone_size: NA
cdr3_aa: CASSLDEGNNGPYEQYF
cdr3_nt: TGTGCCAGCAGCTTGGATGAGGGTAATAACGGGCCCTACGAGCAGTACTTC

v_call: TRBV5-4
d_call: TRBD2
j_call: TRBJ2-7
clone_size: NA
cdr3_aa: CASSWEGGTYEQYF
cdr3_nt: TGTGCCAGCAGCTGGGAGGGAGGGACCTACGAGCAGTACTTC

v_call: TRBV4-1
d_call: TRBD2
j_call: TRBJ2-3
clone_size: once
cdr3_aa: CASSQVGGGGTDTQYF
cdr3_nt: TGCGCCAGCAGCCAAGTTGGCGGGGGGGGCACAGATACGCAGTATTTT

v_call: TRBV6-1
d_call: NA
j_call: TRBJ1-5
clone_size: NA
cdr3_aa: CASSEKKTEWGNQPQHF
cdr3_nt: TGTGCCAGCAGTGAGAAAAAGACAGAATGGGGCAATCAGCCCCAGCATTTT

v_call: TRBV27
d_call: TRBD1
j_call: TRBJ1-2
clone_size: NA
cdr3_aa: CASSIGQGWGYGYTF
cdr3_nt: TGTGCCAGCAGTATCGGACAGGGATGGGGCTATGGCTACACCTTC